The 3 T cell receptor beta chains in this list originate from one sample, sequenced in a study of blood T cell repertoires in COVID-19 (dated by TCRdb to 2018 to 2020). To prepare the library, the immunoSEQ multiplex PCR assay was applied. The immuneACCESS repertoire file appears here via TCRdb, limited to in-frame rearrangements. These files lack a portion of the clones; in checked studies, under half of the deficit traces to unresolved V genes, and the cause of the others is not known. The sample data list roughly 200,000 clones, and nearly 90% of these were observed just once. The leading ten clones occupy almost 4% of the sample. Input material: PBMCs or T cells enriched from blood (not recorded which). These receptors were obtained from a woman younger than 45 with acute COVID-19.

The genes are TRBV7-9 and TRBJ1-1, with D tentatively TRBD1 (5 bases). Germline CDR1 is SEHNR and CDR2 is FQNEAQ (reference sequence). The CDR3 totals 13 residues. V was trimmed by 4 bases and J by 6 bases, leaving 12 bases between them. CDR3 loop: CASSSAEQAEAFF. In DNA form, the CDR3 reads TGTGCCAGCAGCTCCGCCGAACAGGCTGAAGCTTTCTTT.

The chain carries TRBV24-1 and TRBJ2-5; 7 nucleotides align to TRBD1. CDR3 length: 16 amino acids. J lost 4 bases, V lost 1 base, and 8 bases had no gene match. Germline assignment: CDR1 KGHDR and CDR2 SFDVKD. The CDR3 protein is CATSDFRTGLAETQYF. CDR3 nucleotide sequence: TGTGCCACCAGTGATTTCAGGACAGGTCTCGCAGAGACCCAGTACTTC.

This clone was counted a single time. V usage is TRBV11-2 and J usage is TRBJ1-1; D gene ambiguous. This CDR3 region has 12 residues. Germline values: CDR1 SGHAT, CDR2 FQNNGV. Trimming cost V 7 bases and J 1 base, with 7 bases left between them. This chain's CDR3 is CASTYGNTEAFF. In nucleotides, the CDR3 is TGTGCCAGCACCTACGGGAACACTGAAGCTTTCTTT.